These 9 T cell receptor beta chains originate from one sample sequenced in a study of identical twins. TCRdb itself ran the 5' RACE reads through MiXCR, one entry per CDR3 protein. Of roughly 570,000 distinct CDR3 sequences listed, 9.6% are singletons. The sample was also reused in another study, on yellow fever vaccine responses in identical twins.

The sample consisted of PBMCs. Receptors were obtained from a woman younger than 35 in good health.

The V gene is TRBV5-1, the J gene TRBJ1-1, with D unresolved. V gave up 3 bases and J gave up 3 bases, with 9 bases separating them. This CDR3 is 13 amino acids long. Germline-derived CDR1 and CDR2 are SGHRS and YFSETQ. CDR3 residues: CASSSTPDTEAFF. For the CDR3, the DNA is TGCGCCAGCAGCTCGACACCTGACACTGAAGCTTTCTTT.

This clonotype has a count of ten or more. The genes are TRBV5-4 and TRBJ2-3, with TRBD2 identical over 7 bases. Trimming took 2 bases from V and 1 from J; bases not matched to a gene: 4. CDR3 size: 15 residues. Germline V lookup: CDR1 SGHNT, CDR2 YYREEE (reference sequence). In DNA, the CDR3 is TGTGCCAGCAGCTTTGGAAGCGGGGGCACAGATACGCAGTATTTT. The encoded protein is CASSFGSGGTDTQYF. The variable domain in full, completed from reference TRBV5-4 and TRBJ2-3, reads ETGVTQSPTHLIKTRGQQVTLRCSSQSGHNTVSWYQQALGQGPQFIFQYYREEENGRGNFPPRFSGLQFPNYSSELNVNALELDDSALYLCASSFGSGGTDTQYFGPGTRLTVL.

J is TRBJ2-1 and V is TRBV20-1; TRBD1 might be the D (5 bases). The germline V gene has CDR1 DFQATT and CDR2 SNEGSKA (reference sequence). With 6 bases removed from V and 2 bases from J, the gap between germline ends came to 14 bases. The CDR3 is 14 amino acids. The CDR3: CSAMGLEAYNEQFF. CDR3 in DNA: TGCAGTGCCATGGGGCTTGAGGCCTACAATGAGCAGTTCTTC.

This clonotype was counted a few times. The chain is built from TRBV10-3 and TRBJ2-2; 11 nucleotides match TRBD1. The CDR3 is 17 residues long. With V trimmed by 3 bases and J by 0 bases, 3 bases remained unmatched. Germline V lookup: CDR1 ENHRY, CDR2 SYGVKD. The CDR3 nucleotides read TGTGCCATCAGTGACCCGGGACAGGGGGCGAACACCGGGGAGCTGTTTTTT. Protein sequence: CAISDPGQGANTGELFF.

The rearrangement uses TRBV7-9 and TRBJ2-3, with D perhaps TRBD1 or TRBD2 (5 bases each). Trimming stripped 5 bases from V and 1 base from J, with 13 bases between. The germline V gene has CDR1 SEHNR and CDR2 FQNEAQ (reference sequence). This CDR3 has 15 amino acids. CDR3 nucleotide sequence: TGTGCCAGCAGCATAGGGGAGACCCGCACAGATACGCAGTATTTT. It is translated as CASSIGETRTDTQYF.

Ten or more counts support this clonotype. The V call is TRBV6-2 or TRBV6-3, the J call TRBJ2-7, with D possibly TRBD2 on 6 matching bases. CDR3 length equals 16 residues. V was clipped by 3 bases and J by 4 bases, with 19 bases between them. Germline V gene lookup returns CDR1 MNHEY and CDR2 SVGEGT. The chain's CDR3 is CASSYPRGLSSYEQYF. The CDR3 DNA sequence: TGTGCCAGCAGTTATCCCCGGGGACTTTCCTCGTACGAGCAGTACTTC.

Concerning this clonotype: The junction differs from germline at one of its ends, possibly a read error. This chain joins TRBV29-1 and TRBJ1-1, with D unresolved. Germline V CDR1 and CDR2: SQVTM, ANQGSEA. The CDR3 consists of 13 residues. CDR3 sequence: CSAEQPLNTEAFF. The CDR3 nucleotides are TGCAGCGCTGAACAGCCCCTGAACACTGAAGCTTTCTTT.

The V and J genes are TRBV6-2 or TRBV6-3 and TRBJ2-7; TRBD1 might be the D (6 bases). Trimming removed 4 bases from V and 3 bases from J, with 19 bases in between. Germline assignment: CDR1 MNHEY and CDR2 SVGEGT. This CDR3 has 16 amino acids. The CDR3 here is CASSSYHDTGNYEQYF. The CDR3 bases are TGTGCCAGCAGTTCCTACCACGATACAGGGAACTACGAGCAGTACTTC.

As to this clonotype: A much larger clone differs from this one at a single base, so this may be a read error. The chain carries TRBV12-3 or TRBV12-4 and TRBJ2-1; TRBD2 agrees at 12 bases. The CDR3 is 17 amino acids. CDR3 nucleotides: TGTGCCCGCAGTCACCGACTAGCGGGAGCGGAATACAATGAGCAGTTCTTC. It yields the protein CARSHRLAGAEYNEQFF.